Reported below is one T cell receptor (beta chain). Its antigen is not identified. The V and J ends lost 6 bases and 0 bases respectively, with 17 bases between them. This CDR3 spans 16 amino acids. Germline loops: CDR1 LNHDA, CDR2 SQIVND (reference sequence). The source of the sample is a study of response to subunit inactivated influenza vaccine. Findings of the study overall: It was suggested by the authors that few new T cells are recruited by each seasonal influenza vaccination.

TCRdb passed the RT-PCR reads through MiXCR, listing each CDR3 protein once. The table lists about 540,000 distinct CDR3 sequences, roughly 15% of them singletons. The receptor was isolated from a man aged 45 to 65 who received an inactivated influenza vaccine. The source material was PBMCs from blood, sampled 12 days after vaccination. V usage is TRBV19 and J usage is TRBJ1-1; TRBD1 is a possible D gene (6 bases). The CDR3 sequence: CASSEDRIYMNTEAFF. For the CDR3, the DNA is TGTGCCAGTAGCGAAGACAGGATCTACATGAACACTGAAGCTTTCTTT. The full variable domain, rest sourced from reference TRBV19 and TRBJ1-1, is DGGITQSPKYLFRKEGQNVTLSCEQNLNHDAMYWYRQDPGQGLRLIYYSQIVNDFQKGDIAEGYSVSREKKESFPLTVTSAQKNPTAFYLCASSEDRIYMNTEAFFGQGTRLTVV.